This TCR beta chain was identified in a study of T cell changes during pregnancy in multiple sclerosis. This clone was detected only once. The V and J ends lost 0 bases and 1 base respectively, with 14 bases between them. The CDR3 sequence is 16 residues long. The germline gives CDR1 SGDLS, CDR2 YYNGEE. Using immunoSEQ multiplex PCR, the repertoire was profiled, and TCRdb retains in-frame clones only, with some absent. The sample has about 32,000 clones, roughly nine tenths seen once. The sequence was collected from a female donor with multiple sclerosis, enrolled in a pregnancy study. The material was CD8+ T cells from peripheral blood mononuclear cells, obtained in the second trimester of pregnancy. This chain joins TRBV9 and TRBJ2-7; maybe TRBD2 (6 bases). The CDR3 bases are TGTGCCAGCAGCGTAGATCCGGGAGCGGTTTCCTACGAGCAGTACTTC. Protein: CASSVDPGAVSYEQYF.